This entry features one TCR beta chain sequence. The sample comes from a study of blood T cell repertoires in COVID-19. Generated by immunoSEQ multiplex PCR, the TCRdb table keeps only in-frame clones and is missing some. The table shows approximately 200,000 clones, with roughly nine tenths occurring only once. V was pared by 0 bases and J by 2 bases, with 10 bases between. The CDR3 extends over 15 amino acids. The germline CDR1 and CDR2 sequences are LNHNV and YYDKDF (reference sequence). The study drew participants aged about 18 to 89 years from approximately 23 US areas. Participants reported their clinical history, and cohort assignment relied on those reports.

The V gene is TRBV15, the J gene TRBJ1-2, with no clear D. This receptor was identified in a woman between 40 and 50 years old with acute COVID-19. Sequenced sample: PBMCs or T cells enriched from blood (not recorded which). The CDR3 DNA reads TGTGCCACCAGCAGAGAAATGAGGCAAAACTATGGCTACACCTTC. Its protein is CATSREMRQNYGYTF.